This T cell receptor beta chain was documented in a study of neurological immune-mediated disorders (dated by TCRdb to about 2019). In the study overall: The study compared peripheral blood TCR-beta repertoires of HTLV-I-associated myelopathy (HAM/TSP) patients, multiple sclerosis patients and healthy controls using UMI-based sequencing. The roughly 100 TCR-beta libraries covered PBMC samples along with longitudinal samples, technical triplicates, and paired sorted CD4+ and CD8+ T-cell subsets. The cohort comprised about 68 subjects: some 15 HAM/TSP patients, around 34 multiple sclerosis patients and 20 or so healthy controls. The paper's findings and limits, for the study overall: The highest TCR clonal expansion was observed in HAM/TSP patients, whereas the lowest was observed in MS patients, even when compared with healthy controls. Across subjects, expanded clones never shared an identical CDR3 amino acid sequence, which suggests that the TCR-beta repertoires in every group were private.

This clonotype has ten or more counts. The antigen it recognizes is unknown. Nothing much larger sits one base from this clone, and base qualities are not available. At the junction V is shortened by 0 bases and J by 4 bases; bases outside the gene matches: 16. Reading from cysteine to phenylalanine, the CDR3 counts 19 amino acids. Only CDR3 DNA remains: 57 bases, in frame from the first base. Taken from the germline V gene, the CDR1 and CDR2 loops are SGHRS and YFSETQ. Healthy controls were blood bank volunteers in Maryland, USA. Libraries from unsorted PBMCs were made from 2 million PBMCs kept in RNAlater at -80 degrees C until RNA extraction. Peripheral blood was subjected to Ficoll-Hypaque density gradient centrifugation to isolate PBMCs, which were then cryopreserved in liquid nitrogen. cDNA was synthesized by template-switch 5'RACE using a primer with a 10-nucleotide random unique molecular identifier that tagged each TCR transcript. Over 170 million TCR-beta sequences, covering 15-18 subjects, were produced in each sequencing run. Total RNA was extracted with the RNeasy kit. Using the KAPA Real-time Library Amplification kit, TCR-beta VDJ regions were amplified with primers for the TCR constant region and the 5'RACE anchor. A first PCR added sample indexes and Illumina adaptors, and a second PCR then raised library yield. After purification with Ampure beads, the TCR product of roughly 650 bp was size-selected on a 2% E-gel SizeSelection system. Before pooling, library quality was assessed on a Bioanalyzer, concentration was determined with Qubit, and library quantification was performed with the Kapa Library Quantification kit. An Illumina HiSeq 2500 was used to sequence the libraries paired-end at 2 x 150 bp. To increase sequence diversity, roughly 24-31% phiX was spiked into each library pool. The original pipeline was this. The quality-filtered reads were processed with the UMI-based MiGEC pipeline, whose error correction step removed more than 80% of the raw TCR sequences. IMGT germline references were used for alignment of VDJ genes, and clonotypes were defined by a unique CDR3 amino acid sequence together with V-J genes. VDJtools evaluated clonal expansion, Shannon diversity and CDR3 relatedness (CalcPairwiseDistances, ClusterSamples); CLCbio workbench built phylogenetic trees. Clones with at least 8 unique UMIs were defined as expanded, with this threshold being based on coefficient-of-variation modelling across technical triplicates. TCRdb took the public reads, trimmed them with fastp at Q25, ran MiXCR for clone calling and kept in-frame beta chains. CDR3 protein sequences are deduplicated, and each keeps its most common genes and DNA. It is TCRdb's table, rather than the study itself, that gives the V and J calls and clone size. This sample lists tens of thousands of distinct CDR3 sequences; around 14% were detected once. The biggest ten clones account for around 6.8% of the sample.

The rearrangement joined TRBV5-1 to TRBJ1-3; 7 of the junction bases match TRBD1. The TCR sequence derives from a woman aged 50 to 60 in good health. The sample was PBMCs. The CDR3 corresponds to CASSLVEGAADRRGNTIYF. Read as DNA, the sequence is TGCGCCAGCAGCTTGGTGGAGGGGGCGGCTGATCGTCGGGGAAACACCATATATTTT.